The source of this T cell receptor (beta chain) is a study of early T cells in non-severe SARS-CoV-2 infection. Study results and limitations: VDJdb-based annotation leaned toward anti-spike CD8 responses and missed private and CD4 specificities.

MiXCR, applied by TCRdb to the 5' RACE reads, yields one record per CDR3 protein. The sample lists tens of thousands of distinct CDR3 sequences, less than 6% seen once, with 4% to 5.5% in the top ten. The table lists this clonotype with many counts. No antigen is known for it. Deletions cut 5 bases from V and 5 bases from J, with 15 bases between. Germline assignment: CDR1 MGHDK and CDR2 SYGVNS. CDR3 length: 14 residues. The source is an adult who was a healthcare worker with PCR-confirmed SARS-CoV-2 infection or an uninfected control (not recorded which). V gene TRBV25-1 combines with J gene TRBJ1-2; maybe TRBD1 (5 bases). Sequenced material: whole blood, taken at baseline. The CDR3 nucleotides read TGTGCCAGCAGTTCTCCGGGGACTGAGTATGGCTACACCTTC. Its protein product is CASSSPGTEYGYTF.